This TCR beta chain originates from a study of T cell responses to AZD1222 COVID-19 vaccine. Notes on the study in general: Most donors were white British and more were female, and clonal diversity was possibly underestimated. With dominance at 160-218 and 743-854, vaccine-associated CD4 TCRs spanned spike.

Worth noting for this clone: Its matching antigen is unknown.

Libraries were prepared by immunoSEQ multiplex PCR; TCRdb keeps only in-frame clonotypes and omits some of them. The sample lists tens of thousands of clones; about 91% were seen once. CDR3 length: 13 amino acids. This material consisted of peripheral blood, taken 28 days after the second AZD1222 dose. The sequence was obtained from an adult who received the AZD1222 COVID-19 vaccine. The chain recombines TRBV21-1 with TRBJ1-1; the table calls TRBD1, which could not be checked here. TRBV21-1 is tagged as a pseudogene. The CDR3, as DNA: TGTGCCAGGAACAGGGGTATGAACACTGAAGCTTTCTTT. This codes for CARNRGMNTEAFF.